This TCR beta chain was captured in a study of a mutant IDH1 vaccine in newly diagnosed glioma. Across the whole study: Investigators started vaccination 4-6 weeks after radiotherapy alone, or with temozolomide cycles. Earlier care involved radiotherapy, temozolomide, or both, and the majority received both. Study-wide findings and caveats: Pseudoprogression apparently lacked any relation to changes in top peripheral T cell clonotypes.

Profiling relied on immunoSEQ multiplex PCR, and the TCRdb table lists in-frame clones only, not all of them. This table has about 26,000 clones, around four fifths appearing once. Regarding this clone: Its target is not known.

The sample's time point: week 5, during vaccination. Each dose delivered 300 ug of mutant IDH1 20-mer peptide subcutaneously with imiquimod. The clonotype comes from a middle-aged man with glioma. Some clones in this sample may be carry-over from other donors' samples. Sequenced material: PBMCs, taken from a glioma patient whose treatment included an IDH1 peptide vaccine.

The CDR3 region has the DNA TGCGCCAGCAGCGTGGGGACCGTGGGTGATGACCAGTACTTC. This gives the protein CASSVGTVGDDQYF. This chain links TRBV5-1 with TRBJ2-5, with D perhaps TRBD1 or TRBD2 (5 bases each). The V end was cut by 4 bases, the J end by 10 bases, with 20 bases between. Per germline, CDR1 SGHRS and CDR2 YFSETQ. This CDR3 spans 14 amino acids.